A single sample is the source of the 20 T cell receptor beta chains below, sequenced in a study of PD-L1 blockade in urothelial cancer. Using immunoSEQ multiplex PCR, the repertoire was profiled, and TCRdb retains in-frame clones only, with some absent. The sample contains about 38,000 clones, over 75% of which appear only once. Specimen: PBMCs, collected around atezolizumab (anti-PD-L1) treatment. The receptors come from a man between 65 and 79 years old with urothelial cancer.

This clone has just one count. The rearrangement uses TRBV29-1 and TRBJ2-1; tentative D call: TRBD1 (6 bases). In germline, CDR1 is SQVTM, CDR2 ANQGSEA. Trimming took off 2 bases at V and 9 bases at J, with 14 bases between the two ends. The CDR3 is 13 residues long. The CDR3 nucleotides read TGCAGCGTTGAATTTGTCAGGGGCGCTGAGCAGTTCTTC. It yields the protein CSVEFVRGAEQFF.

The CDR3 DNA follows: TGTGCCGTAAATCAACAGGGGGCCGGCACTGAAGCTTTCTTT. This gives the protein CAVNQQGAGTEAFF. The chain uses TRBV6-5 and TRBJ1-1; 9 nucleotides agree with TRBD1. Germline CDR1 MNHEY, CDR2 SVGAGI. J was trimmed by 4 bases and V by 11 bases; bases with no gene match: 11. The CDR3 is 14 residues long.

The chain has TRBV10-1 and TRBJ2-1; 14 bases line up with TRBD2. Trimming took 8 bases from V and 9 from J; bases not matched to a gene: 6. From germline, CDR1 is WNHNN and CDR2 SYGVQD (reference sequence). This CDR3 has 14 residues. This chain's CDR3 is CASSTSGGGSEQFF. In nucleotides, the CDR3 is TGCGCCAGCTCGACTAGCGGGGGGGGGAGTGAGCAGTTCTTC.

This chain links TRBV2 with TRBJ2-7; D gene uncertain. V lost 5 bases to trimming and J lost 6 bases, with 5 bases between them. The CDR3 is made up of 10 amino acids. Germline V CDR1 and CDR2: SNHLY, FYNNEI. CDR3 sequence (DNA): TGTGCCAGCAGTTCCGGCGAGCAGTACTTC. This gives the protein CASSSGEQYF.

The CDR3 is CASTQGSAGNQPQHF. CDR3 coding DNA: TGTGCCAGCACTCAGGGGTCTGCAGGCAATCAGCCCCAGCATTTT. The chain combines TRBV28 with TRBJ1-5; possible D gene TRBD1, 6 bases. The CDR3 spans 15 residues. Germline V gene lookup returns CDR1 MDHEN and CDR2 SYDVKM. Trimming pared 7 bases from V and 2 bases from J, leaving 15 bases between.

The chain uses TRBV19 and TRBJ2-1; 8 bases are shared with TRBD2. J was trimmed by 8 bases and V by 7 bases; bases with no gene match: 7. The CDR3 extends over 13 amino acids. The germline gives CDR1 LNHDA, CDR2 SQIVND (reference sequence). The CDR3 DNA sequence: TGTGCCAGTAAGGGAGCGGGAGCATATGAGCAGTTCTTC. Protein sequence: CASKGAGAYEQFF.

The V call is TRBV4-1, the J call TRBJ2-3; 14 bases match TRBD2. This CDR3 comprises 17 residues. The trim removed 1 base at V and 5 bases at J, leaving 5 bases unmatched. Germline V gene data show CDR1 as MGHRA and CDR2 as YSYEKL. This CDR3 reads CASSQGGLAGDRDTQYF. CDR3 nucleotides: TGCGCCAGCAGCCAAGGGGGACTAGCGGGAGACAGAGATACGCAGTATTTT.

The chain couples TRBV28 to TRBJ2-5; 14 bases agree with TRBD2. Germline CDR1 is MDHEN and CDR2 is SYDVKM. The length of the CDR3 is 18 residues. Trimming removed 6 bases from V and 1 base from J; junction bases left unmatched: 10. The CDR3 nucleotides are TGTGCCAGCAGAACCGGACTAGCGGGAGGAATCCCCCAAGAGACCCAGTACTTC. Encoded protein: CASRTGLAGGIPQETQYF.

This clone was seen just once. V usage is TRBV23-1 and J usage is TRBJ2-7; D perhaps matches TRBD1 (5 bases). TRBV23-1 belongs to the ORF category, with a function that is uncertain. Trimming removed 2 bases at V and 6 bases at J, with 17 bases between. CDR3 length equals 15 residues. The CDR3 DNA is TGCGCCAGCAGTCAAATAGGGCAGGGTTTAGTCGAGCAGTACTTC. Amino acid sequence: CASSQIGQGLVEQYF.

The CDR3 nucleotides read TGTGCCAGCAACGGACAGGGGACTAATGAGCAGTTCTTC. This translates into CASNGQGTNEQFF. The chain carries TRBV9 and TRBJ2-1; TRBD1 agrees at 9 bases. Germline V lookup: CDR1 SGDLS, CDR2 YYNGEE. The CDR3 is 13 amino acids. Trimming at V came to 6 bases and at J to 7 bases, leaving 5 bases not matched to a gene.

The sample holds one count of this clone. The rearrangement uses TRBV28 and TRBJ1-2; tentatively, D is TRBD1 (6 bases). This CDR3 contains 12 residues. Trimming stripped 8 bases from V and 4 bases from J, with 11 bases between. Per germline, CDR1 MDHEN and CDR2 SYDVKM. CDR3 nucleotides: TGTGCCAGCGGGGGCCTTACCTATGGCTACACCTTC. This encodes CASGGLTYGYTF.

V usage is TRBV28 and J usage is TRBJ2-5; D call uncertain. The germline CDR1 and CDR2 sequences are MDHEN and SYDVKM. Trimming stripped 3 bases from V and 1 base from J, with 6 bases between. The CDR3 runs 13 residues. The CDR3 sequence is CASSFVGQETQYF. The CDR3 nucleotides read TGTGCCAGCAGTTTCGTCGGCCAAGAGACCCAGTACTTC. The whole variable domain, filled in from reference TRBV28 and TRBJ2-5, reads DVKVTQSSRYLVKRTGEKVFLECVQDMDHENMFWYRQDPGLGLRLIYFSYDVKMKEKGDIPEGYSVSREKKERFSLILESASTNQTSMYLCASSFVGQETQYFGPGTRLLVL.

This clone was seen once. The V call is TRBV28, the J call TRBJ1-4, with TRBD1 identical over 9 bases. Germline V gene lookup returns CDR1 MDHEN and CDR2 SYDVKM. V lost 4 bases and J lost 8; bases outside the gene matches: 8. This CDR3 contains 15 residues. The CDR3: CASSSPTGGLEKLFF. The DNA for the CDR3 is TGTGCCAGCAGTTCCCCGACAGGGGGTTTGGAAAAACTGTTTTTT.

The rearrangement links TRBV12-2 to TRBJ2-2; TRBD2 is taken as the D call from the table, unchecked against the DNA. TRBV12-2 is a documented pseudogene. The CDR3 loop spans 17 amino acids. CDR3: CASRLGRLPTNTGELFF. The CDR3 coding sequence is TGTGCAAGTCGCTTAGGGCGACTACCTACGAACACCGGGGAGCTGTTTTTT.

This chain joins TRBV6-5 and TRBJ1-1, with D tentatively TRBD1 (5 bases). CDR3 length: 15 residues. Trimming removed 7 bases at V and 5 bases at J, with 20 bases between. CDR1 is MNHEY and CDR2 is SVGAGI in the germline V gene. CDR3 sequence (DNA): TGTGCCAGCAACAACCTTGGGGGGGGATTAACTGAAGCTTTCTTT. This encodes CASNNLGGGLTEAFF.

The rearrangement joins TRBV5-6 to TRBJ2-1; the match to TRBD2 covers 11 bases. With 4 bases clipped from V and 3 bases from J, the junction kept 6 bases outside the gene matches. The CDR3 is 16 residues long. Germline lookup yields CDR1 SGHDT and CDR2 YYEEEE. As DNA, the CDR3 is TGTGCCAGCAGCCCGATAGCGGGAGGGGTCTACAATGAGCAGTTCTTC. Its translation is CASSPIAGGVYNEQFF.

The genes are TRBV2 and TRBJ1-1; possible D gene TRBD1, 6 bases. The CDR3 runs 13 residues. Germline CDR1 reads SNHLY; CDR2 reads FYNNEI. Trimming pared 5 bases from V and 3 bases from J, leaving 10 bases between. CDR3 in amino acids: CASSYRVDTEAFF. CDR3 sequence (DNA): TGTGCCAGCAGTTACAGGGTAGACACTGAAGCTTTCTTT.

The rearrangement joins TRBV18 to TRBJ2-1, with a possible D match to TRBD2 (5 bases). Germline lookup yields CDR1 KGHSH and CDR2 LQKENI. Trimming left V 3 bases short and J 3 bases short, with 12 bases between. This CDR3 region has 15 residues. The CDR3 reads CASSPIASRYNEQFF. CDR3 coding DNA: TGTGCCAGCTCACCTATAGCTAGCCGCTACAATGAGCAGTTCTTC.

The rearrangement joins TRBV28 to TRBJ1-2, with 10 bases lining up with TRBD1. The CDR3 is 15 residues long. V shed 5 bases, J shed 7 bases, and the junction held 10 bases outside the gene matches. CDR1 and CDR2 (germline): MDHEN, SYDVKM. The CDR3 DNA reads TGTGCCAGCAGTGCGCCGACAGGGGGCTTTGGTGGCTACACCTTC. Its protein is CASSAPTGGFGGYTF.

The rearrangement joins TRBV30 to TRBJ2-7; 8 nucleotides align to TRBD1. Germline V gives CDR1 GTSNPN, CDR2 SVGIG (reference sequence). After removal of 0 bases from V and 1 base from J, the junction contained 5 bases not matched to a gene. The CDR3 is 15 amino acids. Here the CDR3 DNA reads TGTGCCTGGAGTGTGGGGAGACAGGGGTCCTACGAGCAGTACTTC. Its protein product is CAWSVGRQGSYEQYF.